Presented here are 21 T cell receptor beta chains from one specimen sequenced in a study of OX40 agonist ivuxolimab in advanced cancers. Sequenced by immunoSEQ multiplex PCR; TCRdb stores in-frame clones only, minus some. Of some 66,000 clones detected, around 84% appear once; the ten largest clones hold roughly 0.9%. The source was CD4+ or CD8+ T cells sorted from blood, collected in a trial of the OX40 agonist ivuxolimab. The receptors were sampled from an adult with an advanced solid tumor such as melanoma, head and neck, liver or kidney cancer.

The chain uses TRBV4-2 and TRBJ1-1; D gene ambiguous. Trimming shortened V by 0 bases and J by 0 bases, and 14 bases separated the two germline ends. Germline lookup yields CDR1 LGHNA and CDR2 YNFKEQ. The CDR3 loop spans 17 amino acids. The CDR3, as DNA: TGTGCCAGCAGCCAAGATCGAGATGTTCTTATGAACACTGAAGCTTTCTTT. Protein product: CASSQDRDVLMNTEAFF.

The chain links TRBV6-1 to TRBJ1-2; D not certain. The CDR3 is made up of 13 amino acids. Germline CDR1 MNHNS, CDR2 SASEGT. Between the trimmed V and J ends, which lost 4 bases and 5 bases, there was a span of 11 bases. The CDR3 is CASSGSGGYGYTF. DNA of the CDR3: TGTGCCAGCAGTGGATCTGGTGGGTATGGCTACACCTTC.

This chain uses TRBV27 with TRBJ2-7; D possibly corresponds to TRBD2 (5 bases). Germline V lookup: CDR1 MNHEY, CDR2 SMNVEV (reference sequence). V was pared by 6 bases and J by 0 bases, with 12 bases between. This CDR3 region has 14 residues. CDR3 sequence: CASRPRAGSYEQYF. CDR3 nucleotide sequence: TGTGCCAGCAGGCCGAGGGCCGGCTCCTACGAGCAGTACTTC.

On this clone: Germline and junction disagree at one end, which may indicate a read error. As DNA, the CDR3 is TGTGCCAGCAGCCCGGGACAGGGTAAGGAGACCCGGTACTTC. Translation: CASSPGQGKETRYF. The chain has TRBV5-4 and TRBJ2-5, with 9 positions matching TRBD1. CDR1 is SGHNT, CDR2 YYREEE, per germline (reference sequence). This CDR3 contains 14 residues.

The chain carries TRBV5-6 and TRBJ1-5, with D perhaps matching TRBD1 (6 bases). Trimming stripped 4 bases from V and 8 bases from J, with 25 bases between. Per germline, CDR1 SGHDT and CDR2 YYEEEE. The CDR3 is 17 residues long. DNA of the CDR3: TGTGCCAGCAGCCCGTCTACAGGGTTTGTATCGGGAGAGCCCCAGCATTTT. It encodes CASSPSTGFVSGEPQHF.

The chain employs TRBV28 and TRBJ2-3, with TRBD2 as a possible D gene (7 bases). This CDR3 has 14 residues. Germline CDR1 MDHEN, CDR2 SYDVKM. V was cut by 9 bases and J by 4 bases, with 17 bases left in between. CDR3 sequence (DNA): TGTGCCAGTCATCAAGGGGGGGCCTCAGATACGCAGTATTTT. As protein: CASHQGGASDTQYF.

CDR3 in DNA: TGTGCCAGTAGTATCCCCCTGGGGGGGAATCAGCCCCAGCATTTT. Residues: CASSIPLGGNQPQHF. The gene calls are TRBV19 and TRBJ1-5; D might be TRBD1 (5 bases). Germline values: CDR1 LNHDA, CDR2 SQIVND (reference sequence). Trimming left V 3 bases short and J 4 bases short, with 13 bases between. The CDR3 length is 15 residues.

The chain employs TRBV11-2 and TRBJ2-2; D uncertain. This CDR3 spans 16 amino acids. Trimming removed 2 bases from V and 0 bases from J, with 10 bases in between. Germline CDR1 reads SGHAT; CDR2 reads FQNNGV. Here the CDR3 DNA reads TGTGCCAGCAGCTTACAATACGGCACGAACACCGGGGAGCTGTTTTTT. Translation gives CASSLQYGTNTGELFF.

This chain joins TRBV5-5 and TRBJ2-1, with 8 bases lining up with TRBD1. Germline CDR1 reads SGHKS; CDR2 reads YYEKEE (reference sequence). After removal of 4 bases from V and 4 bases from J, the junction contained 7 bases not matched to a gene. The CDR3 is 15 residues long. The CDR3 DNA reads TGTGCCAGCAGCGCGCGGACAGGGATATACAATGAGCAGTTCTTC. It encodes CASSARTGIYNEQFF.

This clone came up once. V gene TRBV30 combines with J gene TRBJ1-1, with a tentative D call TRBD1 (6 bases). This CDR3 region has 13 residues. The V gene lost 1 base and the J gene lost 0 bases, with 6 bases spanning the gap. The germline gives CDR1 GTSNPN, CDR2 SVGIG (reference sequence). The chain's CDR3 is CAWSGDMNTEAFF. The CDR3 DNA sequence: TGTGCCTGGAGTGGGGACATGAACACTGAAGCTTTCTTT.

The V and J genes are TRBV7-2 and TRBJ2-7; D is perhaps TRBD2 (5 bases). V lost 6 bases to trimming and J lost 6 bases, with 18 bases between them. The CDR3 is 14 residues long. CDR1 SGHTA and CDR2 FQGNSA come from the germline V gene. Written as DNA, the CDR3 is TGTGCCAGCAGACCGCCCGGTGGAGGCCCCGAGCAGTACTTC. It translates to CASRPPGGGPEQYF. Drawing the rest from reference TRBV7-2 and TRBJ2-7, the complete variable domain is GAGVSQSPSNKVTEKGKDVELRCDPISGHTALYWYRQSLGQGLEFLIYFQGNSAPDKSGLPSDRFSAERTGGSVSTLTIQRTQQEDSAVYLCASRPPGGGPEQYFGPGTRLTVT.

The genes are TRBV7-2 and TRBJ2-3, with D possibly matching TRBD2 (6 bases). V lost 5 bases and J lost 0, with 9 bases in between. The germline V gene encodes CDR1 SGHTA and CDR2 FQGNSA. The CDR3 runs to 14 residues. CDR3 in amino acids: CASSPAGSTDTQYF. DNA for the CDR3: TGTGCCAGCAGCCCAGCGGGTAGCACAGATACGCAGTATTTT.

This clone was observed a single time. This sequence joins TRBV5-5 and TRBJ1-1; 8 bases map to TRBD1. The V segment lost 3 bases and the J segment 4 bases; nucleotides outside the gene matches: 5. The CDR3 contains 14 residues. The V gene's germline CDR1 is SGHKS and CDR2 YYEKEE (reference sequence). This CDR3 reads CASSWGQAATEAFF. DNA for the CDR3: TGTGCCAGCAGCTGGGGACAGGCGGCCACTGAAGCTTTCTTT.

This chain uses TRBV6-5 with TRBJ2-7, with D maybe TRBD1 (6 bases). This CDR3 contains 13 residues. Trimming took off 4 bases at V and 3 bases at J, with 10 bases between the two ends. Germline-derived CDR1 and CDR2 are MNHEY and SVGAGI. CDR3 nucleotides: TGTGCCAGCAGTTCTCCAGGGGTCTACGAGCAGTACTTC. Amino acid sequence: CASSSPGVYEQYF.

The V call is TRBV7-2, the J call TRBJ1-1, with TRBD1 as a possible D gene (5 bases). The CDR3 loop spans 14 amino acids. Trimming cost V 2 bases and J 2 bases, with 9 bases left between them. Germline assignment: CDR1 SGHTA and CDR2 FQGNSA. The CDR3 DNA reads as TGTGCCAGCAGCTTAACGACAGCCAACACTGAAGCTTTCTTT. Protein sequence: CASSLTTANTEAFF.

The count of this clone is one. DNA for the CDR3: TGTGCCAGCAGCGGGGGGGGTCAGCCCCAGCATTTT. Translating it yields CASSGGGQPQHF. The genes are TRBV7-2 and TRBJ1-5, with a weak D call TRBD1 (5 bases). This CDR3 has 12 amino acids. The germline V and J ends were trimmed by 5 bases and 6 bases, with 8 bases remaining between them. Germline CDR1 reads SGHTA; CDR2 reads FQGNSA.

The chain employs TRBV29-1 and TRBJ2-5, with D possibly TRBD2 on 5 matching bases. Germline CDR1 is SQVTM and CDR2 is ANQGSEA. Trimming took off 1 base at V and 3 bases at J, with 9 bases between the two ends. The CDR3 has 13 amino acids. As DNA, the CDR3 is TGCAGCGTTGAAGGCCGGGGAGAAGAGACCCAGTACTTC. It encodes CSVEGRGEETQYF.

The J gene is TRBJ1-5, the V gene TRBV19; D gene uncertain. Trimming removed 3 bases at V and 6 bases at J, with 15 bases between. The CDR3 has 15 residues. In germline, CDR1 is LNHDA, CDR2 SQIVND (reference sequence). CDR3 protein: CASSIGSLQAQPQHF. The CDR3, as DNA: TGTGCCAGTAGTATCGGGAGCCTTCAGGCTCAGCCCCAGCATTTT. The variable domain in full, with the rest retrieved from reference TRBV19 and TRBJ1-5, is DGGITQSPKYLFRKEGQNVTLSCEQNLNHDAMYWYRQDPGQGLRLIYYSQIVNDFQKGDIAEGYSVSREKKESFPLTVTSAQKNPTAFYLCASSIGSLQAQPQHFGDGTRLSIL.

This rearrangement joins TRBV19 to TRBJ1-5, with D unclear. The CDR3 runs 14 residues. Trimming pared 7 bases from V and 5 bases from J, leaving 15 bases between. The V gene's germline CDR1 is LNHDA and CDR2 SQIVND (reference sequence). The DNA of the CDR3 is TGTGCCAGTAAGCAGGTGGGGTGGGATCAGCCCCAGCATTTT. This codes for CASKQVGWDQPQHF.

The genes are TRBV6-5 and TRBJ2-5; D is ambiguous. Germline loops: CDR1 MNHEY, CDR2 SVGAGI. Trimming cost V 10 bases and J 2 bases, with 14 bases left between them. The CDR3 length is 13 residues. The chain's CDR3 is CATSRKGQETQYF. CDR3 DNA sequence: TGTGCCACCAGCCGGAAGGGACAAGAGACCCAGTACTTC.

The chain recombines TRBV7-9 with TRBJ2-5; D unresolved. The V end was cut by 5 bases, the J end by 3 bases, with 13 bases between. This CDR3 region has 14 residues. The V gene's germline CDR1 is SEHNR and CDR2 FQNEAQ (reference sequence). This CDR3 reads CASSPGTLEETQYF. The CDR3 DNA sequence: TGTGCCAGCAGCCCCGGTACTTTAGAAGAGACCCAGTACTTC.